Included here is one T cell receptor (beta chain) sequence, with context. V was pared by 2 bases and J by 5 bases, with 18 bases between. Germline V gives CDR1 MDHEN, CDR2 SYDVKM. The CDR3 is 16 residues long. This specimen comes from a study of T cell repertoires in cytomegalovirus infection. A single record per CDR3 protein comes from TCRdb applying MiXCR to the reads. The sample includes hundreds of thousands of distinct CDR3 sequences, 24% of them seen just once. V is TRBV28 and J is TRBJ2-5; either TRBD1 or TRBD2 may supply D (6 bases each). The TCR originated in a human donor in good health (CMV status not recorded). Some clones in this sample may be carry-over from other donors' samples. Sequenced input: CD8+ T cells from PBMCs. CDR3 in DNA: TGTGCCAGCAGTTTAGGTCTCGGGTCCGGGGGCGAGACCCAGTACTTC. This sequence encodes CASSLGLGSGGETQYF.